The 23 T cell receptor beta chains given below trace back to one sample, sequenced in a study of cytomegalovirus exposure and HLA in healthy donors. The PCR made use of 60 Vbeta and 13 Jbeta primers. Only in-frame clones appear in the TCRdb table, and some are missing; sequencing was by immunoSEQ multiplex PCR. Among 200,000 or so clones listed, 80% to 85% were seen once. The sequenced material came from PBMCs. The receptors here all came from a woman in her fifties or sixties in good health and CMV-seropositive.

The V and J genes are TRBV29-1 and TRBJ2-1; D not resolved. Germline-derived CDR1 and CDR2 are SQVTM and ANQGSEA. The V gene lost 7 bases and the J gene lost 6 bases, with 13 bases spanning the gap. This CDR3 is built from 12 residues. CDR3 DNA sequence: TGCAGCGCCTTCCTCACTCCCAATGAGCAGTTCTTC. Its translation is CSAFLTPNEQFF.

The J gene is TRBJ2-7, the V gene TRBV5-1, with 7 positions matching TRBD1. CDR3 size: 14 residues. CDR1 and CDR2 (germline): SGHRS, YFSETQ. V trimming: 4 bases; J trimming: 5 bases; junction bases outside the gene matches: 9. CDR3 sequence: CASSIAGTANEQYF. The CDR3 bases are TGCGCCAGCAGCATCGCCGGGACAGCTAACGAGCAGTACTTC.

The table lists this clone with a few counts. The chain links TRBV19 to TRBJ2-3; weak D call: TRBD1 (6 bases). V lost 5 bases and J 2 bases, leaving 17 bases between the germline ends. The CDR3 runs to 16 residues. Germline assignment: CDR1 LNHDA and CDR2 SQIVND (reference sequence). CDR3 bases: TGTGCCAGTAGTCGACAGGCGCCCCTTCTCACAGATACGCAGTATTTT. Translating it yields CASSRQAPLLTDTQYF.

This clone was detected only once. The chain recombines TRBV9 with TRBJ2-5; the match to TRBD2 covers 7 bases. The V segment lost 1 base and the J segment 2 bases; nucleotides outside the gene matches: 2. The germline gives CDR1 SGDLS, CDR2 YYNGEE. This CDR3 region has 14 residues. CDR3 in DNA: TGTGCCAGCAGCGTAATGGGAGGGCAAGAGACCCAGTACTTC. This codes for CASSVMGGQETQYF.

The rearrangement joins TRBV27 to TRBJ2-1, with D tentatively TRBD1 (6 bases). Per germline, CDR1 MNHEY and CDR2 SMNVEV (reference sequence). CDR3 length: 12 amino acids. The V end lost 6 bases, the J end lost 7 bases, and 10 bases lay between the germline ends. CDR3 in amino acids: CASSRGPNEQFF. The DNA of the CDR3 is TGTGCCAGCAGCAGGGGTCCGAATGAGCAGTTCTTC.

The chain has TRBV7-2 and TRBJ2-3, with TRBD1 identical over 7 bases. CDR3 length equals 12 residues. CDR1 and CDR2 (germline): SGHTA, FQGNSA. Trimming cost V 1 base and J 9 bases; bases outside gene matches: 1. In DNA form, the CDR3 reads TGTGCCAGCAGCTTAGTCAGGGGGACGCAGTATTTT. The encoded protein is CASSLVRGTQYF.

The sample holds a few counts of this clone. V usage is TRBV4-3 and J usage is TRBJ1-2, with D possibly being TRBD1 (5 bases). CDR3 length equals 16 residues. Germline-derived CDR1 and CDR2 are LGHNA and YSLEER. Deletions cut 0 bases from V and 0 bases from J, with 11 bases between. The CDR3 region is CASSQDRGGTNYGYTF. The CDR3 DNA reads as TGCGCCAGCAGCCAAGATAGGGGTGGGACTAACTATGGCTACACCTTC.

The CDR3 loop reads CASSFTGNYEQYF. CDR3 sequence (DNA): TGCGCCAGCAGCTTTACAGGAAACTACGAGCAGTACTTC. This chain uses TRBV5-1 with TRBJ2-7; D might be TRBD1 (5 bases). CDR3 length equals 13 residues. Trimming cost V 2 bases and J 3 bases, with 9 bases left between them. CDR1 is SGHRS and CDR2 is YFSETQ in the germline V gene.

In DNA form, the CDR3 reads TGCAGTGCTAGACGGACAGGGAATCTGTTTTTT. It is translated as CSARRTGNLFF. The chain has TRBV20-1 and TRBJ1-4, with 8 bases matching TRBD1. The CDR3 consists of 11 residues. V lost 2 bases to trimming and J lost 14 bases; unmatched junction nucleotides: 4. CDR1 and CDR2 from the germline V gene are DFQATT and SNEGSKA (reference sequence).

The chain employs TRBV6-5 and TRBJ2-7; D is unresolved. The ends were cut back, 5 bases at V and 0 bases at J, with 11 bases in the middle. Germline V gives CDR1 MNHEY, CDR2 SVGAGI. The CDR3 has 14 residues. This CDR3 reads CASSPTLSSYEQYF. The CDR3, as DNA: TGTGCCAGCAGTCCGACACTTAGCTCCTACGAGCAGTACTTC.

The DNA for the CDR3 is TGTGCCAGCAGCTTGGGCGGGAGGACCTCCTACGAGCAGTACTTC. This codes for CASSLGGRTSYEQYF. The rearrangement links TRBV5-4 to TRBJ2-7; 8 bases are shared with TRBD2. There are 15 residues in the CDR3. After removal of 0 bases from V and 0 bases from J, the junction contained 2 bases not matched to a gene. Germline V gives CDR1 SGHNT, CDR2 YYREEE (reference sequence). The full variable domain, with the rest looked up from reference TRBV5-4 and TRBJ2-7, is ETGVTQSPTHLIKTRGQQVTLRCSSQSGHNTVSWYQQALGQGPQFIFQYYREEENGRGNFPPRFSGLQFPNYSSELNVNALELDDSALYLCASSLGGRTSYEQYFGPGTRLTVT.

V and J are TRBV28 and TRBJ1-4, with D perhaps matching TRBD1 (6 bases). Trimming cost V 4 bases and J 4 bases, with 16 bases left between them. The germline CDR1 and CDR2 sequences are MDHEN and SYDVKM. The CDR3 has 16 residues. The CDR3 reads CASSSSSGQRNEKLFF. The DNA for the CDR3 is TGTGCCAGCAGTTCCTCCTCCGGACAGCGTAATGAAAAACTGTTTTTT.

The CDR3 is CACTSGSVSYNEQFF. CDR3 nucleotide sequence: TGTGCCTGTACTAGCGGGAGTGTCTCCTACAATGAGCAGTTCTTC. The J gene is TRBJ2-1, the V gene TRBV30, with 11 positions matching TRBD2. The CDR3 has 15 amino acids. V was clipped by 6 bases and J by 0 bases; unmatched bases: 4. In germline, CDR1 is GTSNPN, CDR2 SVGIG (reference sequence). The full variable domain, in which reference TRBV30 and TRBJ2-1 provide the parts outside the CDR3, is SQTIHQWPATLVQPVGSPLSLECTVEGTSNPNLYWYRQAAGRGLQLLFYSVGIGQISSEVPQNLSASRPQDRQFILSSKKLLLSDSGFYLCACTSGSVSYNEQFFGPGTRLTVL.

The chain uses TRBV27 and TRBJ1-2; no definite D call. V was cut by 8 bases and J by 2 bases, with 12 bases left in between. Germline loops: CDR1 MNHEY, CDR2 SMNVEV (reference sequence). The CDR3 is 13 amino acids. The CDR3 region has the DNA TGTGCCAGCGGCTCGTCAGGCAACTATGGCTACACCTTC. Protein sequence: CASGSSGNYGYTF.

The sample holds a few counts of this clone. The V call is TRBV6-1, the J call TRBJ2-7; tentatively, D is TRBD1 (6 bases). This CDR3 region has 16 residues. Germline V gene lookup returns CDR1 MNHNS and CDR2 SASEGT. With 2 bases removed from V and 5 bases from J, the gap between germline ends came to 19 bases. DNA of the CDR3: TGTGCCAGCAGTGAATATAAGGGGGAAAACGTGGACGAGCAGTACTTC. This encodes CASSEYKGENVDEQYF.

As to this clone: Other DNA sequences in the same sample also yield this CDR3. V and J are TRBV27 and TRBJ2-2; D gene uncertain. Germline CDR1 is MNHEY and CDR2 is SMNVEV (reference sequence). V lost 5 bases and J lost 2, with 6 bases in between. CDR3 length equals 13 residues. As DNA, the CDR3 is TGTGCCAGCAGTAAGCGAAACACCGGGGAGCTGTTTTTT. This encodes CASSKRNTGELFF.

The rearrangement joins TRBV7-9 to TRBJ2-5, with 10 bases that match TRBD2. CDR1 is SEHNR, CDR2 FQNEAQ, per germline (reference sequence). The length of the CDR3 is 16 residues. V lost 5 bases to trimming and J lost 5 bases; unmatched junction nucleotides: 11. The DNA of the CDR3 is TGTGCCAGCAGCGGGACTAGCGCCCGGCTGGAGGAGACCCAGTACTTC. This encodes CASSGTSARLEETQYF.

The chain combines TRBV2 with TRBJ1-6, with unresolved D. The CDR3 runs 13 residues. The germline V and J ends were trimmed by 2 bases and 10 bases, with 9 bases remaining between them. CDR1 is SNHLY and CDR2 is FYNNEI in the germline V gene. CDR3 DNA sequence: TGTGCCAGCAGTGAACTTCCTAACTCACCCCTCCACTTT. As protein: CASSELPNSPLHF.

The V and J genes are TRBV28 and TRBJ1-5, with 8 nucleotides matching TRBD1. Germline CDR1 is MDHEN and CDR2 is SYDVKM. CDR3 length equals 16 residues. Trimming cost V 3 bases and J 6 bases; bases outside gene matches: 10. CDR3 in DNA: TGTGCCAGCAGTTTGGGACCCGGGACAGGTGGTCAGCCCCAGCATTTT. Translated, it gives CASSLGPGTGGQPQHF.

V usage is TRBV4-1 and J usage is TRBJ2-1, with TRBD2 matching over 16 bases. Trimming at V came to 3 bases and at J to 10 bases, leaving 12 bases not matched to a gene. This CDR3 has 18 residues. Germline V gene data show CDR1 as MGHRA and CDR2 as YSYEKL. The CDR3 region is CASSQDPGTSGGAVEQFF. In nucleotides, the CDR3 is TGCGCCAGCAGCCAGGACCCCGGGACTAGCGGGGGGGCAGTAGAGCAGTTCTTC.

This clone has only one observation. Here the CDR3 reads CASRQGPNTGELFF. The CDR3 DNA reads as TGTGCCAGTCGACAGGGCCCTAACACCGGGGAGCTGTTTTTT. V is TRBV19 and J is TRBJ2-2; 7 positions match TRBD1. The CDR3 totals 14 residues. From germline, CDR1 is LNHDA and CDR2 SQIVND (reference sequence). V was pared by 8 bases and J by 2 bases, with 5 bases of the junction left unmatched.

CDR3 in DNA: TGTGCCAGCAGCCAAGATCCACTTAGCGGGAGTAGCACCTACGAGCAGTACTTC. Translating gives CASSQDPLSGSSTYEQYF. J is TRBJ2-5 and V is TRBV4-2; 9 bases align to TRBD2. The tail of the sequence fits TRBJ2-7 better, so the J call may be wrong. The CDR3 length is 18 residues. Germline V gives CDR1 LGHNA, CDR2 YNFKEQ.

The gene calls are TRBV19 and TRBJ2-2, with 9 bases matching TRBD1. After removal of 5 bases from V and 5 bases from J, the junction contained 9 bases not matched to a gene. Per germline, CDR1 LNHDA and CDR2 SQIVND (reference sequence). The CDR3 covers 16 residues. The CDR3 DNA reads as TGTGCCAGTAGTCCCTGGGACAGGGTTGAGACCGGGGAGCTGTTTTTT. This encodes CASSPWDRVETGELFF.